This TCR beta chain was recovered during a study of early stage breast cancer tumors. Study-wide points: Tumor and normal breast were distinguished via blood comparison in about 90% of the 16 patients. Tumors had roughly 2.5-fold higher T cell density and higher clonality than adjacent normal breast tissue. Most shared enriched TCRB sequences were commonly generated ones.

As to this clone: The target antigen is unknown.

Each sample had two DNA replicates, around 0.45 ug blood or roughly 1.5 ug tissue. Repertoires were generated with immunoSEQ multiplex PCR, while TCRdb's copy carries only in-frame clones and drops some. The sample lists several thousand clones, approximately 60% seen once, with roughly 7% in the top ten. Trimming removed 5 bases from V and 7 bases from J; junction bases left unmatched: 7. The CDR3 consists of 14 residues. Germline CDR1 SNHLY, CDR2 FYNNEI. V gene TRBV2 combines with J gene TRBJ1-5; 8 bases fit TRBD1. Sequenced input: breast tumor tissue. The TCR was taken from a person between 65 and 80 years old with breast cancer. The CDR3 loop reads CASSSGQGSQPQHF. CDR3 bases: TGTGCCAGCAGTAGCGGACAGGGCTCCCAGCCCCAGCATTTT.